Shown below are 26 T cell receptor beta chains from a single sample sequenced in a study of T cells after yellow fever vaccination. One entry per CDR3 protein results from TCRdb running MiXCR on the 5' RACE reads. The data hold approximately 550,000 distinct CDR3 sequences, with about 19% observed a single time. The sample in question was PBMCs, obtained 15 days after the yellow fever booster vaccination. The receptors originated from a man aged 25 to 40 who received the YFV17D yellow fever vaccine.

This clonotype was seen a few times. The chain is built from TRBV5-1 and TRBJ2-7; TRBD2 agrees at 13 bases. This CDR3 has 18 residues. From germline, CDR1 is SGHRS and CDR2 YFSETQ. V was clipped by 1 base and J by 5 bases; unmatched bases: 12. CDR3 amino acids: CASSLNFWTSGSFDEQYF. CDR3 sequence (DNA): TGCGCCAGCAGCTTGAATTTCTGGACTAGCGGGAGTTTTGACGAGCAGTACTTC.

This clonotype has at least ten counts. J is TRBJ2-7 and V is TRBV5-1, with unresolved D. With 1 base removed from V and 0 bases from J, the gap between germline ends came to 5 bases. Germline V gene data show CDR1 as SGHRS and CDR2 as YFSETQ. The CDR3 sequence is 13 residues long. The CDR3 DNA reads TGCGCCAGCAGCTTGTGGGCCTCCTACGAGCAGTACTTC. Translating gives CASSLWASYEQYF.

The genes are TRBV6-5 and TRBJ2-2; perhaps TRBD1 as D (5 bases). In germline, CDR1 is MNHEY, CDR2 SVGAGI. Deletions cut 7 bases from V and 6 bases from J, with 6 bases between. This CDR3 contains 11 residues. CDR3 DNA sequence: TGTGCCAGCAAAGGGGCCGGGGAGCTGTTTTTT. Amino acids: CASKGAGELFF.

This clonotype was seen at least ten times. The J gene is TRBJ2-1, the V gene TRBV7-9; no reliable D call. The CDR3 spans 12 residues. CDR1 is SEHNR and CDR2 is FQNEAQ in the germline V gene (reference sequence). Trimming cost V 5 bases and J 5 bases, with 7 bases left between them. CDR3 protein: CASSRLDNEQFF. In DNA form, the CDR3 reads TGTGCCAGCAGCAGACTTGACAATGAGCAGTTCTTC.

This clonotype has a handful of counts. The V and J genes are TRBV29-1 and TRBJ2-7, with 10 bases fitting TRBD2. CDR1 is SQVTM and CDR2 is ANQGSEA in the germline V gene. V lost 5 bases and J lost 5; bases outside the gene matches: 6. The CDR3 is 13 residues long. The CDR3 reads CSVRPSGRDEQYF. The CDR3 coding sequence is TGCAGCGTTCGCCCTAGCGGGAGAGACGAGCAGTACTTC.

The V gene is TRBV5-5, the J gene TRBJ2-1; D is unresolved. Trimming left V 1 base short and J 6 bases short, with 11 bases between. Germline V gene lookup returns CDR1 SGHKS and CDR2 YYEKEE (reference sequence). The CDR3 is 14 amino acids. The CDR3 is CASSLNGPLNEQFF. The CDR3 DNA reads as TGTGCCAGCAGCTTGAACGGCCCTCTCAATGAGCAGTTCTTC.

The chain combines TRBV6-1 with TRBJ2-7; 7 bases agree with TRBD1. This CDR3 region has 14 residues. The ends lost 8 bases at V and 2 bases at J; junction bases unmatched: 9. The germline CDR1 and CDR2 sequences are MNHNS and SASEGT. The CDR3 DNA follows: TGTGCCAGCTCTTTCGGAAGGGGGCCCTACGAGCAGTACTTC. It codes for CASSFGRGPYEQYF.

This rearrangement joins TRBV7-8 to TRBJ2-3, with 12 bases lining up with TRBD2. Per the germline V gene, CDR1 is SGHVS and CDR2 is FQNEAQ. V was clipped by 1 base and J by 11 bases; unmatched bases: 7. This CDR3 has 15 amino acids. For the CDR3, the DNA is TGTGCCAGCAGCTTAGAGCTAGCGGGAGGGAGCATGCAGTATTTT. This gives the protein CASSLELAGGSMQYF.

This clonotype was counted a few times. The chain couples TRBV6-1 to TRBJ2-5, with D possibly being TRBD1 or TRBD2 (5 bases each). V was pared by 2 bases and J by 12 bases, with 13 bases between. Germline loops: CDR1 MNHNS, CDR2 SASEGT. The CDR3 is 12 residues long. The DNA for the CDR3 is TGTGCCAGCAGTGAAATCCCAGGGAGAAAGTACTTC. This translates into CASSEIPGRKYF.

This clonotype was observed a handful of times. The CDR3, as DNA: TGTGCCAGCAGCTACGCTACCGGGGAGCTGTTTTTT. It yields the protein CASSYATGELFF. The V gene is TRBV3-1, the J gene TRBJ2-2; no firm D call. Germline V lookup: CDR1 LGHDT, CDR2 YNNKEL (reference sequence). Trimming shortened V by 5 bases and J by 5 bases, and 6 bases separated the two germline ends. The CDR3 contains 12 residues.

The rearrangement joins TRBV3-1 to TRBJ2-7; D unclear. CDR1 LGHDT and CDR2 YNNKEL come from the germline V gene (reference sequence). The CDR3 spans 14 residues. The V and J ends lost 2 bases and 2 bases respectively, with 10 bases between them. The CDR3 loop is CASSQRPLTYEQYF. CDR3 DNA: TGTGCCAGCAGCCAACGCCCCCTTACCTACGAGCAGTACTTC.

This clonotype was observed a handful of times. Mismatch with germline at one junction end may stem from a read error. V and J are TRBV7-7 and TRBJ2-1; possibly TRBD1 for D (5 bases). This CDR3 spans 15 amino acids. Germline values: CDR1 SSHAT, CDR2 FNYEAQ (reference sequence). CDR3 loop: CASSLVQGSYNEQFF. The DNA of the CDR3 is TGTGCTAGCAGCTTAGTCCAGGGCTCCTACAATGAGCAGTTCTTC.

This clonotype was detected a few times. The chain carries TRBV7-2 and TRBJ2-1; possible D gene TRBD2, 5 bases. The CDR3 covers 13 residues. The germline V gene has CDR1 SGHTA and CDR2 FQGNSA. Trimming shortened V by 6 bases and J by 6 bases, and 12 bases separated the two germline ends. CDR3 sequence: CASSLDWGNEQFF. The CDR3 DNA reads TGTGCCAGCAGTTTGGACTGGGGCAATGAGCAGTTCTTC.

This rearrangement joins TRBV5-1 to TRBJ2-5; TRBD2 matches at 7 bases. Trimming took 0 bases from V and 1 from J; bases not matched to a gene: 6. The V gene's germline CDR1 is SGHRS and CDR2 YFSETQ. CDR3 length equals 16 residues. CDR3 protein: CASSLAVAGPQETQYF. For the CDR3, the DNA is TGCGCCAGCAGCTTGGCGGTAGCGGGCCCCCAAGAGACCCAGTACTTC.

The V and J genes are TRBV7-6 and TRBJ2-3; D may be TRBD1 (6 bases). The CDR3 length is 18 residues. V shed 3 bases and J shed 0 bases, with 19 bases lying between them. Germline V gene lookup returns CDR1 SGHVS and CDR2 FNYEAQ. CDR3 nucleotide sequence: TGTGCCAGCAGCTTGGAGGATTTGGGGGACAATAGCACAGATACGCAGTATTTT. Encoded protein: CASSLEDLGDNSTDTQYF.

This clonotype showed up just a few times. This chain connects TRBV20-1 to TRBJ1-5; possible D gene TRBD1, 5 bases. The length of the CDR3 is 13 residues. V was shortened by 3 bases and J by 0 bases, with 6 bases between the two germline ends. Germline V gene lookup returns CDR1 DFQATT and CDR2 SNEGSKA (reference sequence). This CDR3 reads CSARGLSNQPQHF. In DNA, the CDR3 is TGCAGTGCTAGGGGGCTTAGCAATCAGCCCCAGCATTTT.

The genes are TRBV5-1 and TRBJ1-5; weak D call: TRBD1 (5 bases). The germline CDR1 and CDR2 sequences are SGHRS and YFSETQ. The CDR3 runs 14 residues. V shed 4 bases and J shed 5 bases, with 13 bases lying between them. The CDR3 is CASSPGPSDQPQHF. CDR3 DNA sequence: TGCGCCAGCAGCCCGGGACCGTCGGATCAGCCCCAGCATTTT.

This clonotype was seen only a few times. The rearrangement links TRBV5-1 to TRBJ1-1, with D uncertain. Germline V lookup: CDR1 SGHRS, CDR2 YFSETQ. The CDR3 totals 17 residues. Trimming left V 2 bases short and J 4 bases short, with 21 bases between. The CDR3 bases are TGCGCCAGCAGCTTCCATGAATCGGACTTGTTGGGCACTGAAGCTTTCTTT. Its protein is CASSFHESDLLGTEAFF.

The V and J genes are TRBV18 and TRBJ2-5; D gene unclear. The V end was cut by 3 bases, the J end by 4 bases, with 9 bases between. Germline V gene data show CDR1 as KGHSH and CDR2 as LQKENI. The CDR3 length is 13 residues. The CDR3 protein is CASSPARRETQYF. For the CDR3, the DNA is TGTGCCAGCTCACCGGCCAGGAGAGAGACCCAGTACTTC.

The chain combines TRBV20-1 with TRBJ2-3, with 10 bases that match TRBD2. Germline CDR1 and CDR2: DFQATT and SNEGSKA (reference sequence). This CDR3 contains 12 residues. After removal of 5 bases from V and 9 bases from J, the junction contained 5 bases not matched to a gene. CDR3 in DNA: TGCAGTGCTGACGGACTAGCGGAGACGCAGTATTTT. Protein: CSADGLAETQYF.

The rearrangement joins TRBV28 to TRBJ2-7; the D gene is possibly TRBD2 (5 bases). The V gene lost 6 bases and the J gene lost 3 bases, with 15 bases spanning the gap. CDR3 length equals 14 residues. In germline, CDR1 is MDHEN, CDR2 SYDVKM. DNA of the CDR3: TGTGCCAGCAGAACCGAGCGGACCAGCTACGAGCAGTACTTC. Translating gives CASRTERTSYEQYF.

This chain joins TRBV29-1 and TRBJ2-7; TRBD1 might be the D (5 bases). The CDR3 loop spans 11 amino acids. V was trimmed by 1 base and J by 8 bases, leaving 9 bases between them. Germline-derived CDR1 and CDR2 are SQVTM and ANQGSEA. The CDR3 loop reads CSVEGAGKQYF. The CDR3 DNA reads TGCAGCGTTGAAGGGGCAGGGAAGCAGTACTTC.

V gene TRBV12-3 or TRBV12-4 combines with J gene TRBJ2-2; TRBD1 matches at 7 bases. The CDR3 has 18 amino acids. V dropped 6 bases and J dropped 1; count of bases not matched to a gene: 14. The CDR3 region has the DNA TGTGCCAGCAGCTTCCAAATAGGGGGCGCAAGGAACACCGGGGAGCTGTTTTTT. Protein product: CASSFQIGGARNTGELFF.

The chain combines TRBV24-1 with TRBJ2-1; 7 bases line up with TRBD1. The germline CDR1 and CDR2 sequences are KGHDR and SFDVKD. Trimming cost V 4 bases and J 5 bases; bases outside gene matches: 7. The CDR3 totals 15 residues. The CDR3 DNA is TGTGCCACCAGTGACTCCGGGACAGTCAACAATGAGCAGTTCTTC. This gives the protein CATSDSGTVNNEQFF.

In its sample, this clonotype was seen a few times. This sequence joins TRBV10-1 and TRBJ2-7; TRBD1 matches 8 bases. CDR1 is WNHNN, CDR2 SYGVQD, per germline (reference sequence). Trimming removed 0 bases from V and 6 bases from J; junction bases left unmatched: 1. This CDR3 has 13 amino acids. Written as DNA, the CDR3 is TGCGCCAGCAGTGAGTCGGACAGGGCCGAGCAGTACTTC. It codes for CASSESDRAEQYF.

This rearrangement joins TRBV7-2 to TRBJ2-5; 14 bases fit TRBD2. Germline lookup yields CDR1 SGHTA and CDR2 FQGNSA. This CDR3 region has 17 residues. V trimming: 5 bases; J trimming: 3 bases; junction bases outside the gene matches: 8. DNA for the CDR3: TGTGCCAGCAGCCAACGGACTAGCGGGAGGCCAAAAGAGACCCAGTACTTC. As protein: CASSQRTSGRPKETQYF.